This T cell receptor (beta chain) derives from a study of cytomegalovirus exposure and HLA in healthy donors (dated by TCRdb to the late 2010s). Background on the whole study: According to a later analysis, one platform produced both the roughly 110 validation repertoires and the roughly 640 repertoires of the first cohort. Besides the first cohort of hundreds of subjects, a separate validation cohort made up of 120 different subjects was used. The study aimed to test whether cataloging public T cell receptors could reveal signatures of past pathogen exposure. To predict cytomegalovirus infection status, the study brought together high-throughput TCR immunosequencing, statistical association of individual TCRs with disease status, and machine learning.

Summary of the overall study and its limitations: In vitro tests confirmed that a few of the cytomegalovirus-associated TCR beta chains recognize cytomegalovirus antigens. Across donors, most TCR sequences were observed very rarely, whereas some public TCRs were present in many individuals. A later analysis had no HLA typing for the validation cohort, so co-occurrence there was scored across all 130 or so repertoires. The authors suggested that the approach could potentially be generalized to other disease states and immunological phenotypes. In both the original and validation cohorts, the classifier was reported to diagnose cytomegalovirus status with high specificity and sensitivity. A total of about 180 TCR beta chains were listed by the study as associated with cytomegalovirus. A later analysis found that TCRs clustered in the first cohort also tended to co-occur in the 110 or so validation repertoires, with 90% to 95% of cluster scores above 0.

Receptors were amplified or captured by the immunoSEQ multiplex PCR assay. As for the original processing: To diagnose cytomegalovirus status from the catalog of TCR beta chain sequences, a statistical classification framework was built. This immuneACCESS table, as held by TCRdb, lists in-frame sequences with V and J called but not all clones. Of the missing ones, under half trace to an unresolved V gene in checked studies; the others have no known cause. D and trimming come from the DNA, and the V and J calls and clone size come from that table. The sample includes under 250,000 clones, with 75% to 95% observed a single time. The ten largest make up approximately 1.1% of the sample. Concerning this clone itself: This receptor's antigen is unknown. No base qualities exist here, and no much larger clone lies one base off it.

Trimming takes 4 bases off V and 5 bases off J; junction bases not matched to a gene: 17. Including cysteine and phenylalanine, the CDR3 has 19 amino acids. Only the CDR3 part of the read is kept: 57 bases, read in frame from the first base. The CDR1 and CDR2 encoded by the germline V gene are SGDLS and YYNGEE. The donors were included in the validation cohort of around 120 subjects, a group kept apart from the roughly 610-subject first cohort. The rearranged chain carries TRBV9 and TRBJ2-2, and 10 bases in between align with TRBD2. The clonotype comes from a woman aged 18-29 years in good health and CMV-seronegative. Sample: PBMCs. The DNA sequence is TGTGCCAGCAGCCCACCTCTACCCATGCCTAGCGGGAGTACCGGGGAGCTGTTTTTT. The translation is CASSPPLPMPSGSTGELFF.